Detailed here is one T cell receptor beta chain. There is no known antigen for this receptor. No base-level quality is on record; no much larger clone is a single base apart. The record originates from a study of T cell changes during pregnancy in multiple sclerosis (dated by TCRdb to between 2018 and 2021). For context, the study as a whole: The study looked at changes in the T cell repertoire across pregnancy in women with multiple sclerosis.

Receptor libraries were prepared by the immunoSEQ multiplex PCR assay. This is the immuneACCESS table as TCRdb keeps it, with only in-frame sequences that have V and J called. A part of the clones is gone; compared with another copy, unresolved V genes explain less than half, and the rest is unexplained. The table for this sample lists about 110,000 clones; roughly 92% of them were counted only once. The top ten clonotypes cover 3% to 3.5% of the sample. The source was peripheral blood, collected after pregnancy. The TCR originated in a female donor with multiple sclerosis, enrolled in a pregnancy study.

DNA sequence: TGTGCCAGCCGAGACAGGGCAATCACTGAAGCTTTCTTT. Translation gives CASRDRAITEAFF. The receptor chain draws on TRBV6-1 and TRBJ1-1; TRBD1 lines up with 7 middle nucleotides. Based on the germline V gene, the CDR1 and CDR2 sequences are MNHNS and SASEGT. V is trimmed back by 8 bases and J by 4 bases, and the junction contains 7 bases that no gene match accounts for. Spanning cysteine to phenylalanine, the CDR3 consists of 13 amino acids. The only DNA kept is the CDR3, 39 bases in frame from the first base.